This T cell receptor beta chain is from a study of graft-versus-host responses after intestinal transplantation. Study details: Each transplant was multivisceral, liver-intestinal, or isolated intestinal. Anti-thymocyte globulin induction, then tacrolimus and steroids for about 3 years, went to all recipients. General study findings and limits: In recipient marrow, GvH clones were found, and some appeared first in ileum or blood.

Produced via immunoSEQ multiplex PCR; TCRdb's table is partial and in-frame only. The sample includes 50,000 to 75,000 clones, about 94% of them seen just once. The V and J ends lost 7 bases and 10 bases, in that order; junction bases with no gene match: 22. Germline lookup yields CDR1 ENHRY and CDR2 SYGVKD. This CDR3 spans 17 amino acids. Regarding this clone: No antigen is known for it.

The sequence was collected from a human donor who was the organ donor for an intestinal transplant. Source: unstimulated CD4+ T cells sorted from spleen or lymph node cells, taken before transplant. The rearrangement uses TRBV10-3 and TRBJ2-1, with TRBD2 matching over 7 bases. The CDR3 DNA follows: TGTGCCATCAATGGCGGGGGTCCCGGGGTGGCGTGGAGAGAGCAGTTCTTC. Its protein product is CAINGGGPGVAWREQFF.